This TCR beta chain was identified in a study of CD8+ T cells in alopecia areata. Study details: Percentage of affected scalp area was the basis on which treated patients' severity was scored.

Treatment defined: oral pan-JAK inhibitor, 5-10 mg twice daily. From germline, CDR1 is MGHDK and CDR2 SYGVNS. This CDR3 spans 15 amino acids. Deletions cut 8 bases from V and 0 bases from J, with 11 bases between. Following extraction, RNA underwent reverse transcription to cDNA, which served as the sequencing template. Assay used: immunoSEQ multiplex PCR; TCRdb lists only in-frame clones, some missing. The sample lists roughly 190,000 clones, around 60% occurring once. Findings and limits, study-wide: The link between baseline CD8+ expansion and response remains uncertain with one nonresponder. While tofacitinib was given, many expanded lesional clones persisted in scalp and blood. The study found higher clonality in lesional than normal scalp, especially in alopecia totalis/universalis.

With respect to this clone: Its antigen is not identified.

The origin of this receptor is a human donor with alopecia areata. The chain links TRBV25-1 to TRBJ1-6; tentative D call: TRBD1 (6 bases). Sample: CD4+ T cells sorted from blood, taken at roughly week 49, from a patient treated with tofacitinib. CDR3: CASRDTSSYNSPLHF. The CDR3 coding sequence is TGTGCCAGCCGGGACACGAGCTCCTATAATTCACCCCTCCACTTT.